A selection of T cell receptor beta chains follows, all from one sample in a study of shared clonotypes between healthy human individuals. Only in-frame clones appear in the TCRdb table, and some are missing; sequencing was by immunoSEQ multiplex PCR. The table records about 980,000 clones, about three quarters of them present only once. Source material: memory CD4+ T cells sorted from blood. These receptors all stem from a man aged 18-30 years in good health. Each CDR3 is given without its conserved first and last residue. D genes are given only for firm matches. Clone sizes are given selectively: once, few, many, or a class where the clone is expanded.

d_call	clone_size	j_call	v_call	cdr3_aa
-	-	TRBJ1-3	TRBV5-1	ASSPGEPSGNTIY
-	-	TRBJ2-7	TRBV11-2	ASSFPGEQY
-	-	TRBJ2-7	TRBV27	ASSRQISYEQY
TRBD1	-	TRBJ1-2	TRBV6-1	ASSERQGIGEGYT
-	-	TRBJ1-6	TRBV7-2	ASSLKGPGGVKDSPLH
-	few	TRBJ2-2	TRBV11-3	ASSFSVGNTGELF
-	once	TRBJ2-7	TRBV7-2	ASSLAQGVSEQY
-	-	TRBJ2-7	TRBV10-3	AISTYPGIWEQY
TRBD1	-	TRBJ2-2	TRBV5-1	ASSLAGQVNTGELF
TRBD2	-	TRBJ2-7	TRBV7-9	ASSGLAAYEQY
-	few	TRBJ2-5	TRBV2	ASHSGVETQY
TRBD2	-	TRBJ2-1	TRBV5-4	ASSSPGLAGNNEQF
TRBD1	-	TRBJ1-2	TRBV30	AWSNRDRVIYGYT
TRBD2	few	TRBJ2-5	TRBV5-1	ASSAGTSGRETQY
TRBD1	-	TRBJ2-7	TRBV18	ASSPPSGQPYEQY
-	few	TRBJ2-1	TRBV27	ASSLGLMGRDRYNEQF
-	-	TRBJ2-5	TRBV2	ASRQPGTERGAQY
-	-	TRBJ1-1	TRBV7-6	ASSPLGGLNTEAF
-	-	TRBJ2-3	TRBV15	ATSGGTVSTDTQY
-	-	TRBJ1-4	TRBV6-6	ASALGAATNEKLF
-	-	TRBJ2-1	TRBV7-9	ASSLDLYNEQF
-	-	TRBJ2-3	TRBV15	ATSRDGKYADTQY
TRBD1	-	TRBJ2-7	TRBV5-5	ASSSQGVQAYEQY
TRBD1	-	TRBJ2-7	TRBV6-1	ASSAQGAHLGEQY
-	once	TRBJ2-1	TRBV7-9	ASSFGWVNEQF
TRBD2	-	TRBJ2-7	TRBV7-9	ASNNDGSGSYEQY
TRBD1	once	TRBJ2-3	TRBV7-9	ASTVTGGSYTQY
TRBD1	-	TRBJ2-2	TRBV2	ASTGTGRGGELF
-	-	TRBJ1-5	TRBV5-1	ASSPDGVSQPQH
TRBD2	-	TRBJ2-5	TRBV5-1	ASTKSGGAAETQY
-	-	TRBJ1-5	TRBV6-1	ASSPAYLVNQPQH
TRBD1	-	TRBJ2-4	TRBV6-5	ASSKGQGAFQY
-	-	TRBJ2-1	TRBV7-8	ASSLDGVLGSNEQF
-	-	TRBJ2-1	TRBV28	ASSLSFSQF
TRBD2	-	TRBJ2-3	TRBV25-1	ASSDWTSGGPTDTQY
TRBD1	-	TRBJ1-6	TRBV29-1	SVGQGGDNSPLH
TRBD1	-	TRBJ1-3	TRBV28	AVKTGAGNTIY
TRBD1	few	TRBJ1-2	TRBV6-6	ASSGGDRAGYGYT
TRBD2	-	TRBJ2-3	TRBV10-3	AISENLAVPSTDTQY
TRBD1	-	TRBJ2-5	TRBV19	ASSTTGSETQY